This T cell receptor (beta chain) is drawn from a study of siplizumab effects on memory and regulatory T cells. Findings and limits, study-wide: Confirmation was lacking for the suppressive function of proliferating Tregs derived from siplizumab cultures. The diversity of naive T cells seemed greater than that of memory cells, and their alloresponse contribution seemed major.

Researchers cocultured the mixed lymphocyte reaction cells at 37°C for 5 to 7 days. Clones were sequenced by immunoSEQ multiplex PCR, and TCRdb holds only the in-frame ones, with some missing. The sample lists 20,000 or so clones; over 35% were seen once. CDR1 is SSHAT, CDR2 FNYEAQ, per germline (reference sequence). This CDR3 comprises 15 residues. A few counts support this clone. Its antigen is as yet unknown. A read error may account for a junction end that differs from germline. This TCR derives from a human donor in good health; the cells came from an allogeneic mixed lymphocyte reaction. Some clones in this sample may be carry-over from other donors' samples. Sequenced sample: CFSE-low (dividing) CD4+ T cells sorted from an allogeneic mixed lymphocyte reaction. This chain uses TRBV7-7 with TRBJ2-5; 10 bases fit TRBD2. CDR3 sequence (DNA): TGTGCTAGCAGCTCCTCTAGCGGGGGTCAAGAGACCCAGTACTTC. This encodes CASSSSSGGQETQYF.